The T cell receptor beta chain under discussion was sequenced for a study of T cells in Graves' hyperthyroidism and ophthalmopathy. The CDR3 has 14 residues. The germline V and J ends were trimmed by 4 bases and 7 bases, with 14 bases remaining between them. Germline loops: CDR1 SEHNR, CDR2 FQNEAQ (reference sequence). It was RNA transcripts that yielded the amplified TCR beta CDR3 regions. The HTBI primer set drove a first-round RT-PCR of the TCR CDR3. Via MiXCR, TCRdb re-called the multiplex PCR reads, giving one row per CDR3 protein. The repertoire includes 620,000 or so distinct CDR3 sequences, 13% to 15% of them detected once, and around 12% sits in the top ten.

The chain combines TRBV7-9 with TRBJ1-5; D gene uncertain. The clonotype comes from a woman in her forties or fifties with Graves' ophthalmopathy. Sequencing was performed on blood. DNA of the CDR3: TGTGCCAGCAGCTACTCTACGATGAACCAGCCCCAGCATTTT. This gives the protein CASSYSTMNQPQHF.